This T cell receptor (beta chain) derives from a study of cytomegalovirus exposure and HLA in healthy donors. Overall study results and limits: Immune exposure data for these donors was limited to CMV serostatus.

This clone was counted a few times. Its antigen is unidentified. With only one base between it and a far larger clone, this is likely a read error. It was with 60 Vbeta and 13 Jbeta primers that the PCR ran. Produced via immunoSEQ multiplex PCR; TCRdb's table is partial and in-frame only. The data hold around 300,000 clones, with approximately 85% observed a single time. The V end was cut by 1 base, the J end by 3 bases, with 9 bases between. Germline CDR1 is SGHDT and CDR2 is YYEEEE. The length of the CDR3 is 14 residues. Sequencing was performed on PBMCs. The sequence was collected from a middle-aged woman in good health and CMV-seropositive. V gene TRBV5-6 combines with J gene TRBJ2-3, with D hard to call. The CDR3 sequence: CASSLSVLTDTQYF. CDR3 in DNA: TGTGCCAGCAGCTTGTCCGTATTGACAGATACGCAGTATTTT.